This T cell receptor (beta chain) appears in the sequencing data of a study of response to subunit inactivated influenza vaccine. TCRdb used MiXCR to reprocess the RT-PCR reads, holding one entry per CDR3 protein. The data hold fewer than 550,000 distinct CDR3 sequences, with 25% observed a single time. Per the germline V gene, CDR1 is MDHEN and CDR2 is SYDVKM. Trimming removed 5 bases from V and 5 bases from J, with 9 bases in between. This CDR3 is built from 12 residues. V usage is TRBV28 and J usage is TRBJ1-1; D uncertain. Sequences were derived from CD4+ T cells sorted from PBMCs, sampled about 5 days after vaccination. The receptor's source is a man aged 50 to 60 who received an inactivated influenza vaccine. The CDR3 coding sequence is TGTGCCAGCAGTCCCTATTCAACTGAAGCTTTCTTT. Residues: CASSPYSTEAFF.